This T cell receptor beta chain was sequenced for a study of blood T cell repertoires in COVID-19. Those enrolled in Seattle joined during active infection and were followed longitudinally afterward. Authors' data handling: Reference gene primer amplification in the assay estimated nucleated cell counts. Libraries were prepared by immunoSEQ multiplex PCR; TCRdb keeps only in-frame clonotypes and omits some of them. V and J calls and clone size are as listed in that table; D and trimming were resolved from the DNA. Of under 350,000 clones detected, around nine tenths appear once; the ten largest clones hold approximately 1.8%. Trimming took 0 bases from V and 5 from J, leaving 4 bases between them. In germline, CDR1 is MRHNA, CDR2 SNTAGT. The CDR3 sequence is 13 residues long.

The sequence was obtained from a woman aged 25 to 39 with COVID-19, enrolled during active disease. Material: peripheral blood. The genes are TRBV6-4 and TRBJ2-2; D gene uncertain. CDR3 bases: TGTGCCAGCAGTGACTCTCAGACCGGGGAGCTGTTTTTT. Translation gives CASSDSQTGELFF.